The clone carrying this TCR beta chain was counted once. This sample stems from a study of blood T cell repertoires in COVID-19. Study details: Samples representing acute and convalescent COVID-19 were sourced from the United States, Italy and Spain. T cells, B-cell-depleted T cells, or PBMCs supplied cDNA or gDNA.

Study processing details: Estimation of nucleated cell counts was performed using reference gene primer amplification. Sequencing used immunoSEQ multiplex PCR; TCRdb keeps in-frame clones, though not all of them. The DNA was the basis for D and trimming; V, J and clone size are from that table. The data show about 120,000 clones, 87% seen once. The V gene lost 3 bases and the J gene lost 16 bases, with 16 bases spanning the gap. The CDR3 is 11 amino acids. CDR1 SQVTM and CDR2 ANQGSEA come from the germline V gene. The chain recombines TRBV29-1 with TRBJ2-1; D perhaps matches TRBD2 (6 bases). Sequencing was carried out using peripheral blood. The clonotype was recovered from a human donor in a cohort sampled during active COVID-19. The CDR3 DNA is TGCAGCGTTGAGGAAAGACTAGTTTACTTCTTC. Its protein product is CSVEERLVYFF.